Listed here are 12 T cell receptor beta chains from one sample, sequenced in a study of T-cell memory formation after mild COVID-19. MiXCR, applied by TCRdb to the 5' RACE reads, yields one record per CDR3 protein. The data show 50,000 to 60,000 distinct CDR3 sequences, with about a quarter seen just once and around 46% held by the top ten. Sequenced input: PBMCs or a T cell subset sorted from them (not recorded which). These receptors were taken from a man aged 18-30 years who had mild COVID-19 (a few samples of this study predate the infection). Cell type and time point are not known.

This clonotype turned up a few times. The chain is built from TRBV7-8 and TRBJ2-7; 9 bases map to TRBD2. Trimming cost V 5 bases and J 6 bases; bases outside gene matches: 5. The CDR3 is made up of 13 amino acids. From germline, CDR1 is SGHVS and CDR2 FQNEAQ. The CDR3 loop reads CASSDAGGGEQYF. As DNA, the CDR3 is TGTGCCAGCAGCGACGCGGGGGGGGGCGAGCAGTACTTC.

This clonotype was seen more than once but under ten times. This chain uses TRBV6-5 with TRBJ2-1; D not certain. CDR1 and CDR2 from the germline V gene are MNHEY and SVGAGI. The CDR3 has 15 residues. V shed 4 bases and J shed 1 base, with 11 bases lying between them. The CDR3 bases are TGTGCCAGCAGTTTGGACCGGCCGTCCTACAATGAGCAGTTCTTC. This encodes CASSLDRPSYNEQFF.

The chain couples TRBV3-1 to TRBJ2-7; 9 bases line up with TRBD1. J was trimmed by 5 bases and V by 3 bases; bases with no gene match: 2. Germline CDR1 LGHDT, CDR2 YNNKEL (reference sequence). This CDR3 spans 13 amino acids. The CDR3 region is CASSQGQGNEQYV. Here the CDR3 DNA reads TGTGCCAGCAGCCAGGGACAGGGAAACGAGCAGTACGTC.

This clonotype has a handful of counts. J is TRBJ1-4 and V is TRBV7-8, with D possibly being TRBD1 (5 bases). This CDR3 has 17 residues. CDR1 is SGHVS, CDR2 FQNEAQ, per germline. The V gene lost 4 bases and the J gene lost 0 bases, with 15 bases spanning the gap. CDR3 sequence: CASSSAGHLATNEKLFF. The CDR3 coding sequence is TGTGCCAGCAGCTCCGCAGGACACCTAGCAACTAATGAAAAACTGTTTTTT.

There are a few counts of this clonotype. V and J are TRBV4-1 and TRBJ2-1; 8 nucleotides agree with TRBD2. The germline V gene encodes CDR1 MGHRA and CDR2 YSYEKL. Trimming cost V 2 bases and J 8 bases; bases outside gene matches: 11. The CDR3 consists of 16 residues. In DNA form, the CDR3 reads TGCGCCAGCAGCCAAAGGCCCAGCGGGGGCTCCGATGAGCAGTTCTTC. Encoded protein: CASSQRPSGGSDEQFF.

The chain couples TRBV4-1 to TRBJ2-1, with D possibly being TRBD2 (5 bases). Germline-derived CDR1 and CDR2 are MGHRA and YSYEKL. V was cut by 4 bases and J by 7 bases, with 20 bases left in between. This CDR3 contains 16 residues. CDR3 sequence (DNA): TGCGCCAGCAGCCGGATCCCCTCGGTAGCGCCGAATGAGCAGTTCTTC. It specifies CASSRIPSVAPNEQFF.

The rearrangement links TRBV15 to TRBJ2-1, with a possible D match to TRBD1 (6 bases). The germline V gene encodes CDR1 LNHNV and CDR2 YYDKDF (reference sequence). The CDR3 extends over 16 amino acids. Trimming took 0 bases from V and 6 from J, leaving 15 bases between them. The CDR3 DNA follows: TGTGCCACCAGCAGAGATTTGAGACAGGTGGCCAATGAGCAGTTCTTC. Protein sequence: CATSRDLRQVANEQFF.

This clonotype appeared many times. The V and J genes are TRBV4-1 and TRBJ1-2, with 7 bases fitting TRBD1. Germline CDR1 is MGHRA and CDR2 is YSYEKL. With 2 bases clipped from V and 6 bases from J, the junction kept 12 bases outside the gene matches. CDR3 size: 16 residues. The CDR3: CASSQRDSSFTDGYTF. In DNA form, the CDR3 reads TGCGCCAGCAGCCAACGGGACAGCTCTTTTACCGATGGCTACACCTTC.

This clonotype has a handful of counts. CDR3: CASSYSDGELFF. The DNA for the CDR3 is TGTGCCAGCAGTTATTCTGACGGGGAGCTGTTTTTT. V usage is TRBV6-5 and J usage is TRBJ2-2, with unresolved D. Germline V gene sequence: CDR1 MNHEY, CDR2 SVGAGI. This CDR3 has 12 amino acids. V was trimmed by 3 bases and J by 7 bases, leaving 6 bases between them.

This clonotype has just a few counts. The chain employs TRBV7-6 and TRBJ2-7; no clear D gene. The CDR3 covers 13 residues. Trimming took 5 bases from V and 3 from J, leaving 11 bases between them. Germline V gives CDR1 SGHVS, CDR2 FNYEAQ. CDR3 protein: CASSPLGFYEQYF. The DNA for the CDR3 is TGTGCCAGCAGCCCTCTGGGATTCTACGAGCAGTACTTC.

This clonotype came up a few times. The rearrangement links TRBV4-2 to TRBJ1-1; possibly TRBD1 for D (5 bases). This CDR3 contains 15 residues. The germline gives CDR1 LGHNA, CDR2 YNFKEQ. V was shortened by 4 bases and J by 11 bases, with 23 bases between the two germline ends. The CDR3 is CASSLLDGTPVEAFF. The CDR3 bases are TGTGCCAGCAGCCTACTCGACGGGACCCCCGTCGAGGCTTTCTTT.

The chain couples TRBV6-5 to TRBJ2-5; a weak D match, TRBD2 (5 bases). The V gene lost 6 bases and the J gene lost 5 bases, with 16 bases spanning the gap. The length of the CDR3 is 14 residues. Germline V gives CDR1 MNHEY, CDR2 SVGAGI. In DNA, the CDR3 is TGTGCCAGCAGATTAGGGCGGGTCAGGGAGACCCAGTACTTC. Translation: CASRLGRVRETQYF.